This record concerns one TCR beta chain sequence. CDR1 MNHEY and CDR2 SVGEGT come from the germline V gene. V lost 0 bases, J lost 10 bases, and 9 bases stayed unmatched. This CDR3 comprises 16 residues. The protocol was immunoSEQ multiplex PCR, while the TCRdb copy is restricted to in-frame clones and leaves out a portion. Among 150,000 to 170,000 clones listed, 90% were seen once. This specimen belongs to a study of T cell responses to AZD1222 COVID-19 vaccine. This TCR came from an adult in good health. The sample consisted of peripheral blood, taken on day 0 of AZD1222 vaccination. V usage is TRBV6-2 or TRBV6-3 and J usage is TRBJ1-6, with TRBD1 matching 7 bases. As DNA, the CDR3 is TGTGCCAGCAGTTACTCGTCTTTGACAGGGAGCTCACCCCTCCACTTT. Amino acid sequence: CASSYSSLTGSSPLHF.